The 31 T cell receptor beta chains below were found in one sample sequenced in a study of shared clonotypes between healthy human individuals. Some clones are missing from TCRdb's copy, which holds only in-frame ones; the method was immunoSEQ multiplex PCR. This sample yields 2 million to 2.5 million clones, of which roughly 96% are seen a single time; 0.1% to 0.15% belongs to the top ten. Sequenced sample: naive CD4+ T cells sorted from blood. Subset in this sample: CD45RA+ positively selected. The source is a man between 18 and 35 years old in good health.

The chain recombines TRBV7-8 with TRBJ2-5; weak D call: TRBD1 (7 bases). V lost 6 bases, J lost 4 bases, and 18 bases lay in between. CDR3 size: 15 residues. CDR1 is SGHVS and CDR2 is FQNEAQ in the germline V gene. The CDR3 DNA follows: TGTGCCAGCAGGAAGGACAGGAGGGCCCGAGAGACCCAGTACTTC. Amino acids: CASRKDRRARETQYF.

The rearrangement joins TRBV25-1 to TRBJ2-3; D might be TRBD2 (5 bases). V lost 0 bases, J lost 0 bases, and 13 bases lay in between. This CDR3 region has 17 residues. Germline lookup yields CDR1 MGHDK and CDR2 SYGVNS. Here the CDR3 reads CASSEYSGSSSTDTQYF. The CDR3 region has the DNA TGTGCCAGCAGTGAATATTCGGGGTCCTCTAGCACAGATACGCAGTATTTT.

This clone was detected once. The chain's CDR3 is CASSRQVYNEQFF. CDR3 DNA sequence: TGTGCCAGCAGTCGACAGGTATACAATGAGCAGTTCTTC. The chain recombines TRBV6-5 with TRBJ2-1; weak D call: TRBD1 (6 bases). Trimming left V 5 bases short and J 4 bases short, with 9 bases between. The length of the CDR3 is 13 residues. CDR1 MNHEY and CDR2 SVGAGI come from the germline V gene.

The chain is built from TRBV25-1 and TRBJ2-2, with TRBD2 matching 9 bases. CDR1 MGHDK and CDR2 SYGVNS come from the germline V gene. The CDR3 covers 18 residues. V shed 1 base, J shed 5 bases, and the junction held 11 bases outside the gene matches. The CDR3 DNA reads TGTGCCAGCAGTGAATTAGGTGCGAGCGGGAGGACGACCGGGGAGCTGTTTTTT. Protein product: CASSELGASGRTTGELFF.

The chain couples TRBV7-9 to TRBJ2-5, with D possibly matching TRBD1 (5 bases). This CDR3 contains 17 residues. With 1 base removed from V and 5 bases from J, the gap between germline ends came to 20 bases. The germline V gene encodes CDR1 SEHNR and CDR2 FQNEAQ (reference sequence). The CDR3 DNA follows: TGTGCCAGCAGCTTAGGGCAGGGAAGGACCTCATGGGAGACCCAGTACTTC. Translated: CASSLGQGRTSWETQYF.

V and J are TRBV29-1 and TRBJ2-3; perhaps TRBD1 as D (5 bases). Germline CDR1 and CDR2: SQVTM and ANQGSEA. The CDR3 is 14 amino acids. Trimming shortened V by 6 bases and J by 0 bases, and 13 bases separated the two germline ends. The CDR3 DNA is TGCAGCGTCGCCCAGGGTTCTAGCACAGATACGCAGTATTTT. It codes for CSVAQGSSTDTQYF.

The CDR3 loop reads CASTRGEGGTFYEQYF. CDR3 in DNA: TGTGCCAGCACCCGCGGCGAAGGTGGGACCTTTTACGAGCAGTACTTC. The rearrangement uses TRBV7-8 and TRBJ2-7; D may correspond to TRBD1 or TRBD2 (5 bases each). Germline V gene data show CDR1 as SGHVS and CDR2 as FQNEAQ. The CDR3 loop spans 16 amino acids. V was cut by 7 bases and J by 4 bases, with 23 bases left in between. Complete variable domain (other parts from reference TRBV7-8 and TRBJ2-7): GAGVSQSPRYKVAKRGQDVALRCDPISGHVSLFWYQQALGQGPEFLTYFQNEAQLDKSGLPSDRFFAERPEGSVSTLKIQRTQQEDSAVYLCASTRGEGGTFYEQYFGPGTRLTVT.

For this clone: Different DNA sequences within this sample yield the same CDR3. This chain connects TRBV18 to TRBJ1-4, with D unresolved. Trimming took off 3 bases at V and 5 bases at J, with 7 bases between the two ends. CDR3 size: 13 residues. Germline-derived CDR1 and CDR2 are KGHSH and LQKENI. CDR3 amino acids: CASSPGINEKLFF. The CDR3 DNA is TGTGCCAGCTCACCCGGTATAAATGAAAAACTGTTTTTT.

The chain couples TRBV5-1 to TRBJ2-3, with no clear D. The V gene's germline CDR1 is SGHRS and CDR2 YFSETQ. This CDR3 has 13 amino acids. With 7 bases removed from V and 0 bases from J, the gap between germline ends came to 9 bases. The CDR3 protein is CASAVTSTDTQYF. Here the CDR3 DNA reads TGCGCCAGCGCCGTTACTAGCACAGATACGCAGTATTTT.

The chain recombines TRBV6-5 with TRBJ2-7, with 11 bases lining up with TRBD2. Germline V gives CDR1 MNHEY, CDR2 SVGAGI. After removal of 6 bases from V and 7 bases from J, the junction contained 8 bases not matched to a gene. This CDR3 has 14 amino acids. CDR3: CASSISGGDGEQYF. The CDR3 DNA reads TGTGCCAGCAGCATTAGCGGGGGGGACGGGGAGCAGTACTTC.

The chain combines TRBV5-4 with TRBJ1-5; perhaps TRBD1 as D (6 bases). Germline lookup yields CDR1 SGHNT and CDR2 YYREEE (reference sequence). The CDR3 spans 14 residues. V gave up 2 bases and J gave up 6 bases, with 12 bases separating them. The CDR3 DNA follows: TGTGCCAGCAGCTTTGGGGGGGCCGGTCAGCCCCAGCATTTT. Translation: CASSFGGAGQPQHF.

This sequence joins TRBV5-1 and TRBJ2-6, with 8 bases fitting TRBD1. There are 15 residues in the CDR3. The J segment lost 2 bases and the V segment lost 6 bases, leaving 4 bases of the junction unmatched. Germline CDR1 is SGHRS and CDR2 is YFSETQ. This CDR3 reads CASTDRAAGANVLTF. The CDR3 DNA is TGCGCCAGCACGGACAGGGCCGCTGGGGCCAACGTCCTGACTTTC.

This clone is a singleton in its sample. The chain couples TRBV7-9 to TRBJ1-4; D call uncertain. The CDR3 consists of 16 residues. V was shortened by 5 bases and J by 0 bases, with 13 bases between the two germline ends. Germline V gene sequence: CDR1 SEHNR, CDR2 FQNEAQ (reference sequence). The CDR3 loop is CASSPVKPATNEKLFF. CDR3 bases: TGTGCCAGCAGCCCAGTTAAGCCTGCAACTAATGAAAAACTGTTTTTT.

The J gene is TRBJ2-5, the V gene TRBV11-3, with TRBD1 identical over 8 bases. Germline V gene lookup returns CDR1 SGHNT and CDR2 YENEEA. J was trimmed by 4 bases and V by 4 bases; bases with no gene match: 5. The CDR3 runs 14 residues. Here the CDR3 DNA reads TGTGCCAGCAGCTCGACAGGGGACCGAGAGACCCAGTACTTC. This encodes CASSSTGDRETQYF.

The CDR3 is CSVEKRGTTMGTEAFF. Written as DNA, the CDR3 is TGCAGCGTTGAAAAGAGGGGAACTACAATGGGGACTGAAGCTTTCTTT. The rearrangement links TRBV29-1 to TRBJ1-1; tentatively, D is TRBD1 (5 bases). Germline V CDR1 and CDR2: SQVTM, ANQGSEA. The CDR3 consists of 16 residues. The germline V and J ends were trimmed by 2 bases and 5 bases, with 21 bases remaining between them.

This chain links TRBV11-2 with TRBJ2-7; D remains ambiguous. The germline gives CDR1 SGHAT, CDR2 FQNNGV. V was trimmed by 0 bases and J by 2 bases, leaving 14 bases between them. This CDR3 has 16 residues. The CDR3 protein is CASSLDSVFITYEQYF. DNA for the CDR3: TGTGCCAGCAGCTTAGATTCAGTTTTTATCACCTACGAGCAGTACTTC.

Concerning this clone itself: Different DNA sequences within this sample yield the same CDR3. The rearrangement uses TRBV5-1 and TRBJ2-2; 7 positions agree with TRBD1. Looked up from germline, CDR1 is SGHRS and CDR2 is YFSETQ. This CDR3 is built from 15 residues. J was trimmed by 0 bases and V by 3 bases; bases with no gene match: 2. The CDR3 loop is CASSWGQSNTGELFF. In DNA, the CDR3 is TGCGCCAGCAGCTGGGGACAGTCGAACACCGGGGAGCTGTTTTTT. Filled out from reference TRBV5-1 and TRBJ2-2, the complete variable domain reads KAGVTQTPRYLIKTRGQQVTLSCSPISGHRSVSWYQQTPGQGLQFLFEYFSETQRNKGNFPGRFSGRQFSNSRSEMNVSTLELGDSALYLCASSWGQSNTGELFFGEGSRLTVL.

This chain links TRBV5-4 with TRBJ1-5, with D possibly matching TRBD1 (5 bases). V was clipped by 1 base and J by 2 bases, with 7 bases between them. Germline CDR1 and CDR2: SGHNT and YYREEE (reference sequence). The CDR3 runs to 14 residues. CDR3 region: CASSLQGGNQPQHF. CDR3 nucleotide sequence: TGTGCCAGCAGCTTGCAAGGGGGCAATCAGCCCCAGCATTTT.

The chain has TRBV6-6 and TRBJ2-1; D call uncertain. Looked up from germline, CDR1 is MNHNY and CDR2 is SVGAGI (reference sequence). Deletions cut 8 bases from V and 3 bases from J, with 14 bases between. The CDR3 consists of 14 residues. The CDR3 region has the DNA TGTGCCAGCGTAAGGTCACTGGGCTACAATGAGCAGTTCTTC. It translates to CASVRSLGYNEQFF.

The count of this clone is one. This chain links TRBV28 with TRBJ2-7, with TRBD1 matching over 7 bases. V lost 6 bases, J lost 4 bases, and 3 bases stayed unmatched. This CDR3 has 12 amino acids. Germline V gene data show CDR1 as MDHEN and CDR2 as SYDVKM. The CDR3 bases are TGTGCCAGCAGATCGGACAGGTACGAGCAGTACTTC. This encodes CASRSDRYEQYF.

As to this clone: Other DNA sequences in the same sample also yield this CDR3. As DNA, the CDR3 is TGTGCCAGCAGCGGAAACTTGAACACTGAAGCTTTCTTT. As protein: CASSGNLNTEAFF. V gene TRBV2 combines with J gene TRBJ1-1; D unclear. The germline V gene encodes CDR1 SNHLY and CDR2 FYNNEI. V lost 6 bases and J 0 bases, leaving 8 bases between the germline ends. This CDR3 comprises 13 residues.

The chain employs TRBV5-4 and TRBJ1-2; 8 bases fit TRBD1. Germline CDR1 SGHNT, CDR2 YYREEE (reference sequence). The CDR3 spans 13 residues. Losses at the gene ends were 0 bases for V and 6 bases for J; bases not matched to a gene: 1. The CDR3 loop is CASSLVTGDGYTF. CDR3 DNA sequence: TGTGCCAGCAGCTTGGTGACAGGGGATGGCTACACCTTC.

The chain has TRBV11-3 and TRBJ2-1; 7 positions agree with TRBD1. Germline V lookup: CDR1 SGHNT, CDR2 YENEEA. V was pared by 5 bases and J by 4 bases, with 11 bases of the junction left unmatched. CDR3 length equals 16 residues. CDR3 sequence: CASSTNRQGNYNEQFF. In DNA form, the CDR3 reads TGTGCCAGCAGCACTAATCGACAGGGAAATTACAATGAGCAGTTCTTC. The full variable domain, in which reference TRBV11-3 and TRBJ2-1 provide the parts outside the CDR3, is EAGVVQSPRYKIIEKKQPVAFWCNPISGHNTLYWYLQNLGQGPELLIRYENEEAVDDSQLPKDRFSAERLKGVDSTLKIQPAELGDSAVYLCASSTNRQGNYNEQFFGPGTRLTVL.

This chain links TRBV27 with TRBJ2-6; D is perhaps TRBD2 (5 bases). Trimming took off 0 bases at V and 0 bases at J, with 9 bases between the two ends. The V gene's germline CDR1 is MNHEY and CDR2 SMNVEV (reference sequence). CDR3 size: 17 residues. The CDR3 loop is CASSLSQEGSGANVLTF. The CDR3 DNA reads TGTGCCAGCAGTTTATCTCAAGAGGGCTCTGGGGCCAACGTCCTGACTTTC. The entire variable domain, with the rest obtained from reference TRBV27 and TRBJ2-6, is as follows: EAQVTQNPRYLITVTGKKLTVTCSQNMNHEYMSWYRQDPGLGLRQIYYSMNVEVTDKGDVPEGYKVSRKEKRNFPLILESPSPNQTSLYFCASSLSQEGSGANVLTFGAGSRLTVL.

This clone appeared a single time. This chain connects TRBV2 to TRBJ2-2; no definite D call. V was trimmed by 3 bases and J by 4 bases, leaving 6 bases between them. The CDR3 loop spans 13 amino acids. CDR1 and CDR2 (germline): SNHLY, FYNNEI. The CDR3 loop is CASSEAITGELFF. In DNA, the CDR3 is TGTGCCAGCAGTGAGGCTATCACCGGGGAGCTGTTTTTT.

The chain employs TRBV9 and TRBJ2-1; 7 bases fit TRBD2. CDR3 size: 16 residues. The V gene end was trimmed by 2 bases and the J gene end by 0 bases; junction bases not matched to a gene: 5. The germline gives CDR1 SGDLS, CDR2 YYNGEE. This CDR3 reads CASSVQPGGSYNEQFF. The CDR3 DNA follows: TGTGCCAGCAGCGTCCAGCCGGGAGGCTCCTACAATGAGCAGTTCTTC.

J is TRBJ1-1 and V is TRBV5-5, with no clear D. This CDR3 is built from 13 residues. The germline V gene has CDR1 SGHKS and CDR2 YYEKEE (reference sequence). V gave up 2 bases and J gave up 5 bases, with 10 bases separating them. The CDR3 DNA reads TGTGCCAGCAGCTTCGACCGGGGAACTGAAGCTTTCTTT. Translating gives CASSFDRGTEAFF.

The chain carries TRBV10-3 and TRBJ2-1; TRBD2 agrees at 13 bases. Germline-derived CDR1 and CDR2 are ENHRY and SYGVKD. The J segment lost 4 bases and the V segment lost 4 bases, leaving 1 base of the junction unmatched. The CDR3 spans 15 residues. CDR3 amino acids: CAISGTSGGYNEQFF. As DNA, the CDR3 is TGTGCCATCAGTGGGACTAGCGGGGGTTACAATGAGCAGTTCTTC.

This chain links TRBV11-2 with TRBJ2-3, with D possibly TRBD2 on 5 matching bases. Trimming pared 5 bases from V and 3 bases from J, leaving 15 bases between. CDR1 and CDR2 from the germline V gene are SGHAT and FQNNGV. The CDR3 covers 15 residues. The CDR3 sequence: CASSLGASRTDTQYF. The CDR3 DNA follows: TGTGCCAGCAGCCTGGGAGCTTCCAGGACAGATACGCAGTATTTT.

This chain uses TRBV6-1 with TRBJ1-2; 9 bases align to TRBD1. The J segment lost 7 bases and the V segment lost 1 base, leaving 4 bases of the junction unmatched. The V gene's germline CDR1 is MNHNS and CDR2 SASEGT. This CDR3 region has 14 residues. CDR3 region: CASSEGDRGAGYTF. CDR3 nucleotides: TGTGCCAGCAGTGAAGGCGACAGGGGGGCTGGCTACACCTTC.

V usage is TRBV5-1 and J usage is TRBJ2-7; TRBD2 aligns across 7 bases. From germline, CDR1 is SGHRS and CDR2 YFSETQ. With V trimmed by 4 bases and J by 3 bases, 7 bases remained unmatched. This CDR3 is built from 14 residues. CDR3 in amino acids: CASSVGGPIYEQYF. The CDR3 nucleotides are TGCGCCAGCAGCGTGGGAGGGCCGATCTACGAGCAGTACTTC.